A selection of T cell receptor beta chains follows, all from one sample in a study of identifying expanded T cells in peripheral blood. The repertoire was sequenced with immunoSEQ multiplex PCR; TCRdb's copy has only in-frame clones and lacks some. The top ten hold roughly 2.8% of the sample, which has tens of thousands of clones, around nine tenths seen once. The specimen was blood. The source is a person aged 18 to 70 in good health. CDR3s include the opening cysteine and the closing phenylalanine or tryptophan.

V: TRBV18; J: TRBJ1-2; CDR3: CASSPRTDYGYTF
V: TRBV2; J: TRBJ2-2; CDR3: CASSERQGQGLTGELFF
V: TRBV13; J: TRBJ2-1; CDR3: CASSVNPRGLDNEQFF
V: TRBV9; J: TRBJ2-5; CDR3: CASSYRYGDRQETQYF
V: TRBV9; J: TRBJ1-5; CDR3: CASSVVQGTNQPQHF
V: TRBV18; J: TRBJ1-1; CDR3: CASSPATMGMNTEAFF
V: TRBV5-5; J: TRBJ1-4; CDR3: CASLPGQGIEKLFF
V: TRBV2; J: TRBJ1-2; CDR3: CASSVGQGRGYTF
V: TRBV7-8; J: TRBJ2-5; CDR3: CASSFRTQETQYF
V: TRBV10-3; J: TRBJ1-1; CDR3: CAIMEGQGATTEAFF